This TCR beta chain was captured in a study of cytomegalovirus exposure and HLA in healthy donors. Study observations and caveats: Some highly shared sequence variants likely arose as a pipeline artifact. Further analysis was carried out later, and it showed several of the most significant clusters appearing linked to common viral pathogens. Clonal expansion was found to be greater in HLA-associated TCR beta chains than in equally common others in a later analysis.

This clone has a handful of counts. Its specificity is unknown. PCR amplification relied on 60 Vbeta primers (plus 13 Jbeta primers). TCRdb's table, derived via immunoSEQ multiplex PCR, lists solely in-frame clones and lacks some. The table includes around 99,000 clones, less than 80% detected once. The ends lost 4 bases at V and 2 bases at J; junction bases unmatched: 12. This CDR3 has 16 amino acids. The germline gives CDR1 SGHRS, CDR2 YFSETQ. These donors counted as nominally healthy when sampled, but unrecorded immune exposures were likely. Sequencing was performed on PBMCs. This sequence originates from a man aged 25-45 years in good health and CMV-seronegative. V usage is TRBV5-1 and J usage is TRBJ2-7, with TRBD2 matching 7 bases. The DNA for the CDR3 is TGCGCCAGCAGCCCCATTGGGGGGGACCGCGCCTACGAGCAGTACTTC. Protein sequence: CASSPIGGDRAYEQYF.